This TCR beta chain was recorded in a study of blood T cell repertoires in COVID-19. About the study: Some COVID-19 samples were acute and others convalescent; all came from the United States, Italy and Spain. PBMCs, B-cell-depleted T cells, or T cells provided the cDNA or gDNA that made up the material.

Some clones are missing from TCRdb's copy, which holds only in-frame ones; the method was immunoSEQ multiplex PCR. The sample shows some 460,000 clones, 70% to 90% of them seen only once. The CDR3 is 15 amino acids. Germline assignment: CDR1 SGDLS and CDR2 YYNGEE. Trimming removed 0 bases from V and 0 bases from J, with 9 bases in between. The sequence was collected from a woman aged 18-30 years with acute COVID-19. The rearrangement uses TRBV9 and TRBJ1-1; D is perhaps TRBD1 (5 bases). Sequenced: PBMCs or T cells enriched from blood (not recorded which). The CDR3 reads CASSVGGTVNTEAFF. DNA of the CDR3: TGTGCCAGCAGCGTAGGCGGGACGGTGAACACTGAAGCTTTCTTT.